The 17 T cell receptor beta chains listed next were all sequenced from one sample in a study of blood T cell repertoires in COVID-19. The assay was immunoSEQ multiplex PCR, and TCRdb's table has in-frame clones only and misses some. The sample contains some 150,000 clones, 80% to 90% of which appear only once. The sample comprised peripheral blood. These receptors were obtained from a woman between 55 and 75 years old with COVID-19, enrolled during active disease.

The gene calls are TRBV18 and TRBJ1-2; 7 bases are a match to TRBD1. This CDR3 comprises 15 residues. Germline V gene data show CDR1 as KGHSH and CDR2 as LQKENI. With 1 base clipped from V and 1 base from J, the junction kept 3 bases outside the gene matches. The CDR3 DNA reads as TGTGCCAGCTCACCACAGGGGGCCGGTAACTATGGCTACACCTTC. Translating it yields CASSPQGAGNYGYTF.

The V and J genes are TRBV6-2 or TRBV6-3 and TRBJ2-5; 8 positions match TRBD2. Germline CDR1 MNHEY, CDR2 SVGEGT. The CDR3 totals 16 residues. With 0 bases clipped from V and 4 bases from J, the junction kept 7 bases outside the gene matches. Written as DNA, the CDR3 is TGTGCCAGCAGTTACTCACGGGGGGGATTGATAGAGACCCAGTACTTC. This gives the protein CASSYSRGGLIETQYF.

The J gene is TRBJ1-2, the V gene TRBV7-2; TRBD1 is a possible D gene (5 bases). The V end lost 5 bases, the J end lost 2 bases, and 9 bases lay between the germline ends. The CDR3 is made up of 13 amino acids. Germline loops: CDR1 SGHTA, CDR2 FQGNSA. CDR3 bases: TGTGCCAGCAGCCCTCACAGGAACTATGGCTACACCTTC. It yields the protein CASSPHRNYGYTF. The full variable domain, in which reference TRBV7-2 and TRBJ1-2 provide the parts outside the CDR3, is GAGVSQSPSNKVTEKGKDVELRCDPISGHTALYWYRQSLGQGLEFLIYFQGNSAPDKSGLPSDRFSAERTGGSVSTLTIQRTQQEDSAVYLCASSPHRNYGYTFGSGTRLTVV.

This clone was observed a handful of times. The chain is built from TRBV7-9 and TRBJ1-3; TRBD1 matches 10 bases. The CDR3 has 17 amino acids. V shed 4 bases, J shed 3 bases, and the junction held 9 bases outside the gene matches. Germline values: CDR1 SEHNR, CDR2 FQNEAQ (reference sequence). The CDR3 region is CASSSYSGQGLGNTIYF. In DNA form, the CDR3 reads TGTGCCAGCAGCTCCTATTCGGGACAGGGGCTTGGAAACACCATATATTTT.

The rearrangement uses TRBV30 and TRBJ2-3; 9 bases line up with TRBD1. V shed 3 bases, J shed 3 bases, and the junction held 4 bases outside the gene matches. CDR3 size: 14 residues. Germline V gives CDR1 GTSNPN, CDR2 SVGIG (reference sequence). The CDR3 bases are TGTGCCTGGAGATTAGGGACAGGGACAGATACGCAGTATTTT. Its translation: CAWRLGTGTDTQYF.

As DNA, the CDR3 is TGTGCCACCAGCCGCGATGCAGGTCAAGAGACCCAGTACTTC. Amino acid sequence: CATSRDAGQETQYF. The chain is built from TRBV15 and TRBJ2-5; no reliable D call. Germline assignment: CDR1 LNHNV and CDR2 YYDKDF (reference sequence). Trimming removed 5 bases from V and 2 bases from J, with 12 bases in between. There are 14 residues in the CDR3.

The V gene is TRBV5-5, the J gene TRBJ2-1; tentatively, D is TRBD1 (5 bases). CDR1 SGHKS and CDR2 YYEKEE come from the germline V gene (reference sequence). The CDR3 length is 15 residues. Trimming took off 2 bases at V and 7 bases at J, with 16 bases between the two ends. The CDR3 sequence: CASSFLRGLSNEQFF. CDR3 bases: TGTGCCAGCAGCTTTTTAAGGGGTTTATCAAATGAGCAGTTCTTC.

Here the CDR3 reads CASSWSGGDTGELFF. The CDR3, as DNA: TGCGCCAGCAGCTGGAGCGGGGGTGACACCGGGGAGCTGTTTTTT. The V and J genes are TRBV4-3 and TRBJ2-2; 8 nucleotides match TRBD2. The CDR3 is 15 residues long. With V trimmed by 5 bases and J by 3 bases, 5 bases remained unmatched. In germline, CDR1 is LGHNA, CDR2 YSLEER.

The J gene is TRBJ2-3, the V gene TRBV30; 9 nucleotides agree with TRBD1. J gave up 4 bases and V 5 bases, and 7 bases lay outside the gene matches. The CDR3 runs to 14 residues. CDR1 is GTSNPN and CDR2 is SVGIG in the germline V gene (reference sequence). DNA of the CDR3: TGTGCCTGGGGGACAGGGATGTGGGCAGATACGCAGTATTTT. This gives the protein CAWGTGMWADTQYF. The variable domain in full, with the rest retrieved from reference TRBV30 and TRBJ2-3, is SQTIHQWPATLVQPVGSPLSLECTVEGTSNPNLYWYRQAAGRGLQLLFYSVGIGQISSEVPQNLSASRPQDRQFILSSKKLLLSDSGFYLCAWGTGMWADTQYFGPGTRLTVL.

The rearrangement uses TRBV7-2 and TRBJ1-5; perhaps TRBD1 as D (6 bases). The CDR3 has 17 amino acids. V was cut by 2 bases and J by 2 bases, with 16 bases left in between. Germline V gives CDR1 SGHTA, CDR2 FQGNSA. The DNA of the CDR3 is TGTGCCAGCAGCTTAATGGGGGCAGAATGGGGCAATCAGCCCCAGCATTTT. It encodes CASSLMGAEWGNQPQHF.

The J gene is TRBJ2-2, the V gene TRBV7-2; 8 bases match TRBD1. Germline values: CDR1 SGHTA, CDR2 FQGNSA. This CDR3 is built from 17 residues. V lost 1 base and J lost 7; bases outside the gene matches: 11. CDR3 DNA: TGTGCCAGCAGCTTAGTGAAGGGACAGGTCATCGGCGGGGAGCTGTTTTTT. Translating gives CASSLVKGQVIGGELFF.

This clone is a singleton in its sample. This sequence joins TRBV30 and TRBJ1-1; 7 bases match TRBD1. After removal of 0 bases from V and 0 bases from J, the junction contained 10 bases not matched to a gene. CDR3 length: 17 amino acids. Per the germline V gene, CDR1 is GTSNPN and CDR2 is SVGIG (reference sequence). DNA for the CDR3: TGTGCCTGGAGTGTACAGGCAGGGGGGACAATGAACACTGAAGCTTTCTTT. This codes for CAWSVQAGGTMNTEAFF.

This clone was detected once. V is TRBV7-6 and J is TRBJ2-2; 7 nucleotides agree with TRBD2. The CDR3 has 17 residues. The V gene's germline CDR1 is SGHVS and CDR2 FNYEAQ. The V gene end was trimmed by 0 bases and the J gene end by 0 bases; junction bases not matched to a gene: 4. CDR3 sequence (DNA): TGTGCCAGCAGCTTAGCAGGGGAGGGGCCGAACACCGGGGAGCTGTTTTTT. Its translation: CASSLAGEGPNTGELFF.

The J gene is TRBJ2-7, the V gene TRBV12-3 or TRBV12-4; D is unclear. The CDR3 is made up of 13 amino acids. V lost 5 bases, J lost 1 base, and 9 bases lay in between. DNA for the CDR3: TGTGCCAGCAGTAAAACAGCATCCTACGAGCAGTACTTC. It codes for CASSKTASYEQYF.

The chain has TRBV27 and TRBJ2-7; 7 bases match TRBD2. Germline values: CDR1 MNHEY, CDR2 SMNVEV (reference sequence). The CDR3 is 17 amino acids. Losses at the gene ends were 5 bases for V and 0 bases for J; bases not matched to a gene: 13. CDR3 nucleotide sequence: TGTGCCAGCAGTCGACGGATGACGGGGGGTGACTCCTACGAGCAGTACTTC. It is translated as CASSRRMTGGDSYEQYF.

This clone appeared once. The DNA for the CDR3 is TGTGCCATCAGTTACACCGGGACAACGAATGAGCAGTTCTTC. This sequence encodes CAISYTGTTNEQFF. The chain joins TRBV10-3 to TRBJ2-1; maybe TRBD1 (6 bases). Germline V gives CDR1 ENHRY, CDR2 SYGVKD. The CDR3 consists of 14 residues. The ends were cut back, 5 bases at V and 7 bases at J, with 15 bases in the middle.

V and J are TRBV7-2 and TRBJ1-2, with D maybe TRBD1 (5 bases). The CDR3 is made up of 15 amino acids. V was shortened by 1 base and J by 1 base, with 10 bases between the two germline ends. CDR1 and CDR2 from the germline V gene are SGHTA and FQGNSA. Here the CDR3 DNA reads TGTGCCAGCAGCTTAGGGGGGGGATTTAACTATGGCTACACCTTC. Its protein product is CASSLGGGFNYGYTF. The full variable domain, its missing parts supplied by reference TRBV7-2 and TRBJ1-2, is GAGVSQSPSNKVTEKGKDVELRCDPISGHTALYWYRQSLGQGLEFLIYFQGNSAPDKSGLPSDRFSAERTGGSVSTLTIQRTQQEDSAVYLCASSLGGGFNYGYTFGSGTRLTVV.